The 32 T cell receptor beta chains given below trace back to one sample, sequenced in a study of patients and donors after allogeneic stem cell transplantation. TCRdb independently ran MiXCR on the RT-PCR reads; one entry per CDR3 protein. The sample holds around 150,000 distinct CDR3 sequences, approximately 35% seen once. The source material was blood, either unsorted or a sorted T cell fraction (not recorded which). The receptors here all came from a human donor who was either an allogeneic HSCT recipient or a stem cell or donor lymphocyte infusion donor (not recorded which). It is not recorded whose cells these are; they may come from a transplant donor.

The chain uses TRBV12-3 or TRBV12-4 and TRBJ1-6; 9 bases map to TRBD1. J lost 1 base, V lost 5 bases, and 9 bases had no gene match. This CDR3 has 18 amino acids. The CDR3 reads CASSQTGQGPSYNSPLHF. The DNA of the CDR3 is TGTGCCAGCAGTCAGACGGGACAGGGTCCTTCCTATAATTCACCCCTCCACTTT.

This clonotype was seen more than once but under ten times. J is TRBJ1-1 and V is TRBV5-1; D is uncertain. From germline, CDR1 is SGHRS and CDR2 YFSETQ. The CDR3 covers 14 residues. The ends were cut back, 0 bases at V and 4 bases at J, with 10 bases in the middle. For the CDR3, the DNA is TGCGCCAGCAGCTTGGTGGTGGAGGGCACTGAAGCTTTCTTT. Amino acid sequence: CASSLVVEGTEAFF.

This chain uses TRBV6-5 with TRBJ2-7; possibly TRBD1 or TRBD2 for D (6 bases each). V was cut by 0 bases and J by 2 bases, with 11 bases left in between. The germline gives CDR1 MNHEY, CDR2 SVGAGI. The CDR3 spans 15 residues. The CDR3 DNA is TGTGCCAGCAGTTACTCGAGGGGGGCCACCTACGAGCAGTACGTC. Translation: CASSYSRGATYEQYV.

This clonotype was detected a few times. The chain joins TRBV28 to TRBJ1-5; D might be TRBD1 (6 bases). The ends were cut back, 5 bases at V and 1 base at J, with 12 bases in the middle. Germline V CDR1 and CDR2: MDHEN, SYDVKM. This CDR3 spans 15 amino acids. The CDR3 DNA reads as TGTGCCAGCAGTAAACAGGGTTACAGCAATCAGCCCCAGCATTTT. Translated: CASSKQGYSNQPQHF.

The chain has TRBV5-1 and TRBJ1-1; D might be TRBD1 (5 bases). This CDR3 spans 13 amino acids. V was clipped by 4 bases and J by 6 bases, with 13 bases between them. Germline V gene data show CDR1 as SGHRS and CDR2 as YFSETQ. In DNA, the CDR3 is TGCGCCAGCAGCCTTCTCGGACATGCTGAAGCTTTCTTT. Residues: CASSLLGHAEAFF.

This clonotype was recorded a few times. The chain couples TRBV7-2 to TRBJ1-2; 12 bases line up with TRBD1. This CDR3 region has 16 residues. CDR1 SGHTA and CDR2 FQGNSA come from the germline V gene. Trimming cost V 5 bases and J 7 bases; bases outside gene matches: 11. The CDR3 spells CASSLQTGTGGFGYTF. The CDR3 nucleotides read TGTGCCAGCAGCCTCCAGACCGGGACAGGGGGCTTTGGCTACACCTTC. Combining the CDR3 with reference TRBV7-2 and TRBJ1-2 gives the whole variable domain GAGVSQSPSNKVTEKGKDVELRCDPISGHTALYWYRQSLGQGLEFLIYFQGNSAPDKSGLPSDRFSAERTGGSVSTLTIQRTQQEDSAVYLCASSLQTGTGGFGYTFGSGTRLTVV.

CDR3 DNA sequence: TGTGCCAGCAGTTTCAAGGTCCAGCCCCAGCATTTT. Translated, it gives CASSFKVQPQHF. V usage is TRBV12-3 or TRBV12-4 and J usage is TRBJ1-5; D unresolved. Deletions cut 3 bases from V and 7 bases from J, with 7 bases between. The CDR3 loop spans 12 amino acids.

This sequence joins TRBV7-2 and TRBJ2-7, with D tentatively TRBD1 (5 bases). The V gene's germline CDR1 is SGHTA and CDR2 FQGNSA. Trimming left V 1 base short and J 0 bases short, with 10 bases between. The CDR3 length is 15 residues. For the CDR3, the DNA is TGTGCCAGCAGCTTAGGACAGTTTAACTCCTACGAGCAGTACGTC. It yields the protein CASSLGQFNSYEQYV.

This clonotype was seen more than once but under ten times. The gene calls are TRBV28 and TRBJ2-7, with 8 bases matching TRBD2. The CDR3 length is 14 residues. The germline CDR1 and CDR2 sequences are MDHEN and SYDVKM. J lost 0 bases, V lost 6 bases, and 4 bases had no gene match. CDR3 protein: CASRPGLDSYEQYF. CDR3 in DNA: TGTGCCAGCAGGCCGGGACTAGACTCCTACGAGCAGTACTTC.

The V call is TRBV12-3 or TRBV12-4, the J call TRBJ2-5; 8 positions match TRBD2. After removal of 3 bases from V and 5 bases from J, the junction contained 11 bases not matched to a gene. This CDR3 is 16 amino acids long. The CDR3 sequence is CASSFIISGGRETQYF. The DNA of the CDR3 is TGTGCCAGCAGTTTCATCATCAGCGGGGGACGGGAGACCCAGTACTTC.

This clonotype was observed a handful of times. This chain joins TRBV27 and TRBJ1-6; TRBD1 matches 9 bases. V gave up 0 bases and J gave up 8 bases; unmatched junction bases: 5. CDR3 length: 16 residues. CDR1 MNHEY and CDR2 SMNVEV come from the germline V gene (reference sequence). The CDR3 coding sequence is TGTGCCAGCAGTTTATCTTTGACAGGGGGGGATTCACCCCTCCACTTT. Protein sequence: CASSLSLTGGDSPLHF.

The V call is TRBV27, the J call TRBJ1-1; D unresolved. The CDR3 length is 14 residues. CDR1 MNHEY and CDR2 SMNVEV come from the germline V gene (reference sequence). Trimming took off 0 bases at V and 0 bases at J, with 5 bases between the two ends. The CDR3 reads CASSLSRVNTEAFF. CDR3 bases: TGTGCCAGCAGTTTATCGAGAGTGAACACTGAAGCTTTCTTT.

This chain uses TRBV12-3 or TRBV12-4 with TRBJ1-4, with D maybe TRBD1 (5 bases). The CDR3 extends over 14 amino acids. V was clipped by 7 bases and J by 8 bases, with 17 bases between them. For the CDR3, the DNA is TGTGCCAGCACCACCGGGGGGAGGAGAGAAAAACTGTTTTTT. It yields the protein CASTTGGRREKLFF.

The V gene is TRBV11-2, the J gene TRBJ2-1; TRBD2 is a possible D gene (6 bases). Per the germline V gene, CDR1 is SGHAT and CDR2 is FQNNGV. This CDR3 is built from 14 residues. Trimming pared 3 bases from V and 6 bases from J, leaving 12 bases between. The CDR3 region is CASSFGGIGNEQFF. As DNA, the CDR3 is TGTGCCAGCAGCTTCGGGGGAATCGGCAATGAGCAGTTCTTC.

The rearrangement joins TRBV11-2 to TRBJ2-1; perhaps TRBD2 as D (5 bases). Germline V gene sequence: CDR1 SGHAT, CDR2 FQNNGV. The CDR3 sequence is 15 residues long. Between the trimmed V and J ends, which lost 4 bases and 0 bases, there was a span of 10 bases. The CDR3 spells CASSSISVSYNEQFF. The CDR3 DNA sequence: TGTGCCAGCAGCTCCATTAGCGTCTCCTACAATGAGCAGTTCTTC.

This chain joins TRBV3-1 and TRBJ1-2; TRBD1 might be the D (6 bases). Germline CDR1 is LGHDT and CDR2 is YNNKEL (reference sequence). The ends were cut back, 1 base at V and 3 bases at J, with 9 bases in the middle. The CDR3 runs to 14 residues. The chain's CDR3 is CASSQVRGDYGYTF. CDR3 DNA sequence: TGTGCCAGCAGCCAAGTCAGGGGTGACTATGGCTACACCTTC.

This clonotype was observed a handful of times. This rearrangement joins TRBV6-5 to TRBJ1-1; 10 bases fit TRBD1. CDR1 and CDR2 (germline): MNHEY, SVGAGI. The trim removed 6 bases at V and 6 bases at J, leaving 4 bases unmatched. There are 13 residues in the CDR3. The CDR3 spells CASRRTGGAEAFF. The CDR3 DNA reads TGTGCCAGCAGGAGGACAGGGGGGGCTGAAGCTTTCTTT.

The V call is TRBV10-3, the J call TRBJ1-2; D uncertain. Trimming shortened V by 8 bases and J by 0 bases, and 10 bases separated the two germline ends. The germline CDR1 and CDR2 sequences are ENHRY and SYGVKD. The CDR3 extends over 13 amino acids. The CDR3 DNA sequence: TGTGCCATCGGGAAGACCCCTAACTATGGCTACACCTTC. Translating it yields CAIGKTPNYGYTF.

The CDR3 sequence: CASKYGSGGYTF. The CDR3 DNA sequence: TGTGCCAGCAAATATGGTAGTGGTGGCTACACCTTC. The chain has TRBV3-1 and TRBJ1-2; D call uncertain. CDR1 is LGHDT, CDR2 YNNKEL, per germline (reference sequence). The CDR3 consists of 12 residues. The V end was cut by 7 bases, the J end by 7 bases, with 13 bases between.

The chain has TRBV12-3 or TRBV12-4 and TRBJ1-6; D unresolved. The CDR3 is 15 amino acids. Trimming removed 6 bases from V and 0 bases from J, with 9 bases in between. The CDR3 loop reads CASRSGSSYNSPLHF. CDR3 in DNA: TGTGCCAGCAGATCCGGTAGCTCCTATAATTCACCCCTCCACTTT.

The table lists this clonotype with a few counts. J is TRBJ2-7 and V is TRBV2; TRBD2 matches at 8 bases. The CDR3 runs 17 residues. Trimming removed 2 bases from V and 5 bases from J; junction bases left unmatched: 14. The germline V gene has CDR1 SNHLY and CDR2 FYNNEI. CDR3 bases: TGTGCCAGCAGTGAAAAGGGGTGGGGACTAGTGGCTGACGAGCAGTACTTC. This gives the protein CASSEKGWGLVADEQYF.

The chain combines TRBV6-2 or TRBV6-3 with TRBJ1-5; D call uncertain. V was cut by 5 bases and J by 2 bases, with 13 bases left in between. Germline V gene lookup returns CDR1 MNHEY and CDR2 SVGEGT. The CDR3 length is 15 residues. The CDR3 sequence is CASSPREDGNQPQHF. CDR3 bases: TGTGCCAGCAGTCCCCGGGAGGATGGCAATCAGCCCCAGCATTTT.

The chain links TRBV9 to TRBJ2-5; D possibly matches TRBD1 or TRBD2 (5 bases each). This CDR3 has 15 amino acids. Germline loops: CDR1 SGDLS, CDR2 YYNGEE. The V end was cut by 4 bases, the J end by 10 bases, with 23 bases between. The CDR3 DNA follows: TGTGCCAGCAGCCCAGGGTGGGACCCGGTATTGATCCAGTACTTC. This sequence encodes CASSPGWDPVLIQYF.

This sequence joins TRBV12-3 or TRBV12-4 and TRBJ2-7, with D perhaps matching TRBD1 (5 bases). This CDR3 has 16 amino acids. The ends were cut back, 6 bases at V and 3 bases at J, with 21 bases in the middle. The CDR3 protein is CASSPRAFFTFYEQYF. For the CDR3, the DNA is TGTGCCAGCAGCCCCAGGGCCTTCTTTACCTTCTACGAGCAGTACTTC.

The rearrangement links TRBV28 to TRBJ1-1; D is unresolved. Germline CDR1 is MDHEN and CDR2 is SYDVKM. This CDR3 region has 13 residues. V was shortened by 8 bases and J by 1 base, with 11 bases between the two germline ends. The CDR3 is CASGRLSNTEAFF. The CDR3 DNA is TGTGCCAGCGGACGGCTGTCGAACACTGAAGCTTTCTTT.

The chain couples TRBV5-1 to TRBJ2-1, with D tentatively TRBD1 (6 bases). Germline CDR1 SGHRS, CDR2 YFSETQ. Trimming took 0 bases from V and 8 from J, leaving 15 bases between them. This CDR3 has 15 residues. CDR3 residues: CASSLEGTSLDEQFF. Here the CDR3 DNA reads TGCGCCAGCAGCTTGGAGGGGACATCGTTGGATGAGCAGTTCTTC.

This chain uses TRBV6-2 or TRBV6-3 with TRBJ1-1; possibly TRBD1 for D (6 bases). The CDR3 extends over 14 amino acids. The germline CDR1 and CDR2 sequences are MNHEY and SVGEGT. Trimming removed 5 bases at V and 4 bases at J, with 14 bases between. The CDR3 sequence: CASSRGQWVTEAFF. CDR3 nucleotide sequence: TGTGCCAGCAGTCGCGGACAGTGGGTCACTGAAGCTTTCTTT.

This clonotype was recorded a few times. The V gene is TRBV7-9, the J gene TRBJ1-6, with 10 bases that match TRBD1. Unmatched junction bases numbered 3, after V lost 1 base and J lost 9 bases. The CDR3 extends over 15 amino acids. CDR1 is SEHNR, CDR2 FQNEAQ, per germline (reference sequence). The chain's CDR3 is CASSLVGTGASPLHF. The CDR3 bases are TGTGCCAGCAGCTTAGTTGGGACAGGGGCTTCACCCCTCCACTTT.

This chain joins TRBV9 and TRBJ1-5; D unclear. The CDR3 extends over 15 amino acids. Germline lookup yields CDR1 SGDLS and CDR2 YYNGEE. V was cut by 4 bases and J by 3 bases, with 14 bases left in between. CDR3 amino acids: CASSPTDGVNQPQHF. As DNA, the CDR3 is TGTGCCAGCAGCCCGACGGACGGAGTCAATCAGCCCCAGCATTTT.

The V call is TRBV27, the J call TRBJ1-5, with TRBD1 as a possible D gene (5 bases). Germline V gives CDR1 MNHEY, CDR2 SMNVEV (reference sequence). Trimming cost V 2 bases and J 0 bases, with 8 bases left between them. The CDR3 spans 15 residues. CDR3 sequence (DNA): TGTGCCAGCAGTTTAGGGGCGGGTAGCAATCAGCCCCAGCATTTT. Translating it yields CASSLGAGSNQPQHF.

Only one count was recorded for this clonotype. V and J are TRBV25-1 and TRBJ1-6; D call uncertain. V lost 3 bases, J lost 9 bases, and 12 bases lay in between. Germline CDR1 and CDR2: MGHDK and SYGVNS. There are 14 residues in the CDR3. The CDR3 DNA reads TGTGCCAGCAGTGACATGTTCCTAACTTCACCCCTCCACTTT. Protein sequence: CASSDMFLTSPLHF.

This chain links TRBV29-1 with TRBJ1-6; no clear D gene. CDR1 and CDR2 (germline): SQVTM, ANQGSEA. This CDR3 has 15 residues. The DNA for the CDR3 is TGCAGTAATAGGACGGAACCTCCTTATAATTCACCCCTCCACTTT. Its translation is CSNRTEPPYNSPLHF. The entire variable domain, with the rest obtained from reference TRBV29-1 and TRBJ1-6, is as follows: SAVISQKPSRDICQRGTSLTIQCQVDSQVTMMFWYRQQPGQSLTLIATANQGSEATYESGFVIDKFPISRPNLTFSTLTVSNMSPEDSSIYLCSNRTEPPYNSPLHFGNGTRLTVT.